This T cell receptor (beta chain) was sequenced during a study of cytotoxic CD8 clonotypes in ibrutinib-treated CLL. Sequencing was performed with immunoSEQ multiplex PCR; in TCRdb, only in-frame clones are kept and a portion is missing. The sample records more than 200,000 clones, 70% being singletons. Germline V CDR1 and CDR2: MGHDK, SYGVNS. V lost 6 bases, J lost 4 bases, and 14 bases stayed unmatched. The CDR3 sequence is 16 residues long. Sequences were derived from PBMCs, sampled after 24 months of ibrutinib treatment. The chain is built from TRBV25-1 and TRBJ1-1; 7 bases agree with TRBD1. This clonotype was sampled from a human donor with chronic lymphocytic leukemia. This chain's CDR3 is CASSPAAGGEGTEAFF. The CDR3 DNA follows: TGTGCCAGCAGCCCCGCTGCAGGGGGAGAAGGCACTGAAGCTTTCTTT.